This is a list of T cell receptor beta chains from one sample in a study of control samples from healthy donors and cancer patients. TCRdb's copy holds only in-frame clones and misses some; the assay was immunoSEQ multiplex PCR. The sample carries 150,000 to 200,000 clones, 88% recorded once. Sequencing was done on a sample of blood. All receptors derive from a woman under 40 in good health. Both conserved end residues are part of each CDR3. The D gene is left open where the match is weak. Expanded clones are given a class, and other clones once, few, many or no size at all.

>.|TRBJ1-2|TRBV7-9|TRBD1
CASSSQTGSMPNYGYTF
TGTGCCAGCAGCTCGCAGACAGGGAGCATGCCTAACTATGGCTACACCTTC
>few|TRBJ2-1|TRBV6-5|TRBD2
CAIIGGGPNYNEQFF
TGTGCCATCATAGGCGGGGGACCCAACTACAATGAGCAGTTCTTC
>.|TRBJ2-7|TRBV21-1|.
CASSKYRTSVHEQYF
TGTGCCAGCAGCAAATACCGGACTAGCGTACACGAGCAGTACTTC
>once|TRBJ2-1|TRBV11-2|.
CASSLGGSPIFNEQFF
TGTGCCAGCAGCTTGGGGGGTTCACCCATCTTCAATGAGCAGTTCTTC
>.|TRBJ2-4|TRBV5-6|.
CASSQGVGMDIQYF
TGTGCCAGCAGCCAAGGGGTGGGGATGGACATTCAGTACTTC
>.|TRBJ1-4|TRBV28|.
CAITRGSNEKLFF
TGTGCCATTACCCGGGGGTCTAATGAAAAACTGTTTTTT
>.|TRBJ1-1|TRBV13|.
CASSWRTRTEAFF
TGTGCCAGCAGCTGGAGGACGCGAACTGAAGCTTTCTTT
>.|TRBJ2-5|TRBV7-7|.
CASAFPAVKETQYF
TGTGCTAGCGCCTTTCCAGCGGTAAAAGAGACCCAGTACTTC
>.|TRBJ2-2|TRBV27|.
CASRINPGELFF
TGTGCCAGCAGAATTAACCCTGGGGAGCTGTTTTTT
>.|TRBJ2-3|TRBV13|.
CASTPDEGARTDTQYF
TGTGCCAGCACCCCCGATGAAGGGGCCCGCACAGATACGCAGTATTTT
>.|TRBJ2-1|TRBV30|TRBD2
CAWSVSVAGGRNEQFF
TGTGCCTGGAGTGTATCGGTAGCGGGGGGGCGGAATGAGCAGTTCTTC
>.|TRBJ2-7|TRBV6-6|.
CASTGGGYEQYF
TGTGCCAGCACAGGGGGAGGATACGAGCAGTACTTC